What follows are 11 T cell receptor beta chains derived from one specimen sequenced in a study of OX40 agonist ivuxolimab in advanced cancers. TCRdb's copy holds only in-frame clones and misses some; the assay was immunoSEQ multiplex PCR. The sample has about 70,000 clones, approximately 89% seen once. The sample in question was CD4+ or CD8+ T cells sorted from blood, obtained in a trial of the OX40 agonist ivuxolimab. The receptors come from an adult with an advanced solid tumor such as melanoma, head and neck, liver or kidney cancer.

The chain links TRBV1 to TRBJ1-2; TRBD1 is the table's D call, not checked against the DNA. TRBV1 is a pseudogene locus. The CDR3 loop spans 13 amino acids. CDR3 in amino acids: CTSSQGSGDGYTF. CDR3 in DNA: TGCACCAGCAGCCAAGGGTCAGGGGATGGCTACACCTTC.

On this clone: The germline gene is not matched at one end of the junction; a read error may be the cause. The gene calls are TRBV11-2 and TRBJ1-6; D possibly corresponds to TRBD1 (5 bases). The CDR3 runs 13 residues. Germline V gives CDR1 SGHAT, CDR2 FQNNGV. CDR3 residues: CASSAGYNSPLRF. In nucleotides, the CDR3 is TGTGCCAGCAGCGCAGGGTATAATTCACCCCTCCGCTTT.

In its sample, this clone was seen once. CDR3 nucleotide sequence: TGTGCCAGCAGCGCGAATAGGTACAATGAGCAGTTCTTC. Protein product: CASSANRYNEQFF. The V call is TRBV4-2, the J call TRBJ2-1; the D is unclear. This CDR3 spans 13 amino acids. CDR1 and CDR2 from the germline V gene are LGHNA and YNFKEQ. Between the trimmed V and J ends, which lost 5 bases and 4 bases, there was a span of 9 bases.

V is TRBV10-3 and J is TRBJ1-1; D not certain. V lost 0 bases, J lost 1 base, and 9 bases lay in between. The germline CDR1 and CDR2 sequences are ENHRY and SYGVKD. The CDR3 loop spans 15 amino acids. As DNA, the CDR3 is TGTGCCATCAGTGAGTCTCGGGTGGAGAACACTGAAGCTTTCTTT. It translates to CAISESRVENTEAFF.

V gene TRBV5-1 combines with J gene TRBJ1-1, with D possibly matching TRBD1 (5 bases). CDR1 and CDR2 (germline): SGHRS, YFSETQ. The CDR3 runs 15 residues. V was clipped by 3 bases and J by 4 bases, with 16 bases between them. CDR3 DNA sequence: TGCGCCAGCAGCTACAACCCGGGGGGAAGCACTGAAGCTTTCTTT. This encodes CASSYNPGGSTEAFF.

The chain joins TRBV20-1 to TRBJ2-1, with D unclear. The germline V and J ends were trimmed by 1 base and 6 bases, with 4 bases remaining between them. CDR1 and CDR2 (germline): DFQATT, SNEGSKA (reference sequence). The CDR3 totals 11 residues. CDR3 sequence: CSARGRNEQFF. CDR3 bases: TGCAGTGCTAGAGGCCGCAATGAGCAGTTCTTC.

The DNA for the CDR3 is TGTGCCTGGAGCCTTGACAGATCTGGAAACACCATATATTTT. Amino acid sequence: CAWSLDRSGNTIYF. The V and J genes are TRBV30 and TRBJ1-3; D is perhaps TRBD1 (5 bases). CDR1 and CDR2 (germline): GTSNPN, SVGIG (reference sequence). V was trimmed by 3 bases and J by 1 base, leaving 10 bases between them. The CDR3 is 14 residues long.

Written as DNA, the CDR3 is TGTGCCAGCAGTTACAGGATGCCGACGAACACTGAAGCTTTCTTT. This sequence encodes CASSYRMPTNTEAFF. The chain couples TRBV6-5 to TRBJ1-1; no definite D call. V was cut by 2 bases and J by 1 base, with 11 bases left in between. Germline V gene data show CDR1 as MNHEY and CDR2 as SVGAGI. CDR3 length equals 15 residues.

V is TRBV7-8 and J is TRBJ1-5; D is perhaps TRBD1 (6 bases). Germline V gene lookup returns CDR1 SGHVS and CDR2 FQNEAQ. Trimming left V 5 bases short and J 0 bases short, with 14 bases between. The CDR3 runs to 16 residues. The CDR3 DNA follows: TGTGCCAGCAGCCTCGACAGGTTTTTTAGCAATCAGCCCCAGCATTTT. Translation gives CASSLDRFFSNQPQHF.

The chain couples TRBV9 to TRBJ2-2; 10 positions match TRBD2. This CDR3 region has 17 residues. The germline CDR1 and CDR2 sequences are SGDLS and YYNGEE. After removal of 0 bases from V and 5 bases from J, the junction contained 7 bases not matched to a gene. This CDR3 reads CASSVGPSGGSTGELFF. CDR3 coding DNA: TGTGCCAGCAGCGTAGGGCCTAGCGGGGGATCGACCGGGGAGCTGTTTTTT.

V gene TRBV5-1 combines with J gene TRBJ1-2; 12 nucleotides agree with TRBD1. The CDR3 totals 17 residues. J gave up 4 bases and V 4 bases, and 11 bases lay outside the gene matches. Germline-derived CDR1 and CDR2 are SGHRS and YFSETQ. CDR3 protein: CASSLRDRGRRGYGYTF. CDR3 DNA: TGCGCCAGCAGCCTCCGGGACAGGGGGCGCAGAGGCTATGGCTACACCTTC.